This T cell receptor (beta chain) was documented in a study of blood T cell repertoires in COVID-19. On the study more broadly: Sources were T cells, B-cell-depleted T cells, or PBMCs; the material itself was cDNA or gDNA.

The authors' processing: For nucleated cells, counts were estimated from reference gene primer amplification. TCRdb's copy holds only in-frame clones and misses some; the assay was immunoSEQ multiplex PCR. That table gives V, J and clone size, and the DNA gave D and trimming. The table has some 210,000 clones, 92% seen once. Germline V gene data show CDR1 as SGHAT and CDR2 as FQNNGV. The ends lost 3 bases at V and 0 bases at J; junction bases unmatched: 5. This CDR3 has 16 residues. Specimen: peripheral blood. The chain couples TRBV11-2 to TRBJ2-7; 10 nucleotides align to TRBD2. This sequence was found in a young man with acute or convalescent COVID-19. The CDR3 nucleotides are TGTGCCAGCAGCTTCAGGACTAGCGGAGTCTCCTACGAGCAGTACTTC. Its translation is CASSFRTSGVSYEQYF.